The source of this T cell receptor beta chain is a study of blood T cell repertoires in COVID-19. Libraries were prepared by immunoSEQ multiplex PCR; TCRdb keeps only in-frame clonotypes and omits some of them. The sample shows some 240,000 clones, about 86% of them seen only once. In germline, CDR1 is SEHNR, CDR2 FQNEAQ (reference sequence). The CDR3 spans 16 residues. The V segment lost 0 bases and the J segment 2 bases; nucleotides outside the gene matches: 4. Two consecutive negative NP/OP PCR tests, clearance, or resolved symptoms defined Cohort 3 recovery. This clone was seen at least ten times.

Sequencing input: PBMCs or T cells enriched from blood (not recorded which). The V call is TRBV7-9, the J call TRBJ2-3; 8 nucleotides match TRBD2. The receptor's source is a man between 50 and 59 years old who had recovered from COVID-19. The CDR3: CASSLAPAGVTDTQYF. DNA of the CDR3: TGTGCCAGCAGCTTAGCCCCAGCGGGGGTCACAGATACGCAGTATTTT.